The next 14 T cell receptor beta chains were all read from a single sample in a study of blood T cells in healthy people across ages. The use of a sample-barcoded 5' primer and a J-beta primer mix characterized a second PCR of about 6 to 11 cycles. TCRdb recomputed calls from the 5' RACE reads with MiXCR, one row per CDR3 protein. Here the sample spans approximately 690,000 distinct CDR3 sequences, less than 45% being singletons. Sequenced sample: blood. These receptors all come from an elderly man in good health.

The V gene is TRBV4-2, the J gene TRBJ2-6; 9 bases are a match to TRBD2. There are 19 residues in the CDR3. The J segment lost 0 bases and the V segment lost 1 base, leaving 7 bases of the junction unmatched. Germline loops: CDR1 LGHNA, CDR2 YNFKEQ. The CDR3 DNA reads TGTGCCAGCAGCCAAGTGGGCCCTAGCGGGGCCTCTGGGGCCAACGTCCTGACTTTC. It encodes CASSQVGPSGASGANVLTF.

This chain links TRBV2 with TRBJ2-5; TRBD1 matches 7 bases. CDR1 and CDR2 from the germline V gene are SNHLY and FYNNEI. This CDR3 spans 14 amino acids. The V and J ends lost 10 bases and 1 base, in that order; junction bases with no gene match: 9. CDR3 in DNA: TGTGCCACCCGGACAGGTGGGATCCAAGAGACCCAGTACTTC. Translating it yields CATRTGGIQETQYF.

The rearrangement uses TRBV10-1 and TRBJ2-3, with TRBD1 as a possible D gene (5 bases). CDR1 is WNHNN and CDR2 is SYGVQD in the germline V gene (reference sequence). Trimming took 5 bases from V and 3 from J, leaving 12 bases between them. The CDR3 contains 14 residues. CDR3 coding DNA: TGCGCCAGCAGTCCTCAGGGATGGACAGATACGCAGTATTTT. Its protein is CASSPQGWTDTQYF.

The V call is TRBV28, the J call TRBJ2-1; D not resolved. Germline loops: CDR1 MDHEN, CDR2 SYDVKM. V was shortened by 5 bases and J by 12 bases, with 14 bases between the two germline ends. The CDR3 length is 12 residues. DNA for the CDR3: TGTGCCAGCAGTGAAAAAACCCGGGCGCAGTTCTTC. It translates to CASSEKTRAQFF.

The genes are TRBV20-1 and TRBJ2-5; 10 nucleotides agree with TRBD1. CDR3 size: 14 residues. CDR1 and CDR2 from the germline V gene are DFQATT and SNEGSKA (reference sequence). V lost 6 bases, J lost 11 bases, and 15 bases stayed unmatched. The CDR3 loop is CSAHGTGDASEQYF. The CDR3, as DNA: TGCAGTGCCCATGGGACAGGGGACGCGTCGGAGCAGTACTTC.

CDR3 bases: TGTGCCAGCAGAAAGACTAGCGGGAGGGCCTTCTCCTACGAGCAGTACTTC. Translating it yields CASRKTSGRAFSYEQYF. This chain uses TRBV6-2 or TRBV6-3 with TRBJ2-7; TRBD2 matches at 14 bases. The V and J ends lost 6 bases and 0 bases, in that order; junction bases with no gene match: 7. The CDR3 runs 17 residues. The germline gives CDR1 MNHEY, CDR2 SVGEGT.

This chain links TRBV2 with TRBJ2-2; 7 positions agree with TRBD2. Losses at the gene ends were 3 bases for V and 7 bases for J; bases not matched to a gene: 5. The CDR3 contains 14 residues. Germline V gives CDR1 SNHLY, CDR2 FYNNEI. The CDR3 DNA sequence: TGTGCCAGCAGTGATCAGGGCGGGGGCGGGGAGCTGTTTTTT. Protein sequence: CASSDQGGGGELFF.

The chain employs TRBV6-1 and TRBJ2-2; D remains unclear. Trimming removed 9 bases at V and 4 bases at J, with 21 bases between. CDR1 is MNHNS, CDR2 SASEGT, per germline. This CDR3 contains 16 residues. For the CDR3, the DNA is TGTGCCAGTTTTTCCCCTAACCGGAACCCCACCGGGGAGCTGTTTTTT. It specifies CASFSPNRNPTGELFF.

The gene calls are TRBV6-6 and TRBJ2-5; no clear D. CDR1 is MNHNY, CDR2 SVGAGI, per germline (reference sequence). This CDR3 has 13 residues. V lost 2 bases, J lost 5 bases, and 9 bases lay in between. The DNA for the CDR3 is TGTGCCAGCAGTTACCGAGGTTGGGAGACCCAGTACTTC. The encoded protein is CASSYRGWETQYF.

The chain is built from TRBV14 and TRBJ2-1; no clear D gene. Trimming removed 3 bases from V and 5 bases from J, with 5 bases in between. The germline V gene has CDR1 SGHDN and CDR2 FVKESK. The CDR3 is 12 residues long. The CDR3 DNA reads TGTGCCAGCAGCCAGTTCCACAATGAGCAGTTCTTC. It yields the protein CASSQFHNEQFF.

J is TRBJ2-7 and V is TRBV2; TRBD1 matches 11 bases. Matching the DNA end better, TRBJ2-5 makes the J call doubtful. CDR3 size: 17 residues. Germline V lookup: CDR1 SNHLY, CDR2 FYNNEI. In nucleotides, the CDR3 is TGTGCCAGCAGTGAATTCCCCGGGACAGGGGGCCAAGAGACCCAGTACTTC. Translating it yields CASSEFPGTGGQETQYF.

The CDR3 is CASSRLPREQYF. The CDR3 DNA reads as TGTGCCAGCAGCCGTCTCCCCCGGGAGCAGTACTTC. The chain is built from TRBV6-2 or TRBV6-3 and TRBJ2-7; the D is unclear. CDR1 and CDR2 from the germline V gene are MNHEY and SVGEGT. The CDR3 is 12 residues long. Trimming took off 6 bases at V and 7 bases at J, with 13 bases between the two ends.

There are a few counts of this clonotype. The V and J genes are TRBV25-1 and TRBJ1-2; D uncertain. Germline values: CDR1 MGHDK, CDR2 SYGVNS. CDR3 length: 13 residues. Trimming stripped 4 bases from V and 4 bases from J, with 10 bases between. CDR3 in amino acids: CASSAGATYGYTF. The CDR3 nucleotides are TGTGCCAGCAGTGCCGGCGCTACCTATGGCTACACCTTC.

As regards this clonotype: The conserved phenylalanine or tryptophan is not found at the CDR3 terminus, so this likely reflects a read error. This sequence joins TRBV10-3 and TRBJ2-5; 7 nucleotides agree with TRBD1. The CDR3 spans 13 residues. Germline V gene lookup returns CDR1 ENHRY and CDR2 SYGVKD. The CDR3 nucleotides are TGTGCAGCGGCCAGGGGGTACCAAGAAACCCAGTACCTC. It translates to CAAARGYQETQYL.